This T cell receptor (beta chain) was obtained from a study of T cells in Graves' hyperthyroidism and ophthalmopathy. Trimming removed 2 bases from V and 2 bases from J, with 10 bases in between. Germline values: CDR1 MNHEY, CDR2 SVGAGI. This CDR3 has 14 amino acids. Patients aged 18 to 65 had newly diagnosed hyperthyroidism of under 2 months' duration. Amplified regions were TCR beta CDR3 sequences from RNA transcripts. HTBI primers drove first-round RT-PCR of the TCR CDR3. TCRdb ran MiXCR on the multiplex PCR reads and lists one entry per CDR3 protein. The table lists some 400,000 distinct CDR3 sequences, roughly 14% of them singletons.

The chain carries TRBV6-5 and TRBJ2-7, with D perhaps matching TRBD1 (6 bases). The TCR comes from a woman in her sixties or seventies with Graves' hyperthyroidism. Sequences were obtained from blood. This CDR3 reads CASSYRDKPYEQYF. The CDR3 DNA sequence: TGTGCCAGCAGTTACCGGGACAAACCCTACGAGCAGTACTTC.